The 14 T cell receptor beta chains reported below all come from one sample, sequenced in a study of identical twins. TCRdb fed the 5' RACE reads into MiXCR, producing one record per CDR3 protein. Of under 250,000 distinct CDR3 sequences in the sample, around 6.9% are singletons; the top ten hold 1.9%. The same sample was also studied in work on yellow fever vaccine responses in identical twins.

Material: memory (CD45RO+) T cells sorted from blood. The receptors come from a woman aged 18-29 years in good health.

This clonotype was found a few times. CDR3 loop: CASIPSGGTWGEQYF. The DNA of the CDR3 is TGTGCCAGCATCCCTAGCGGGGGGACGTGGGGCGAGCAGTACTTC. V is TRBV7-9 and J is TRBJ2-7, with 11 bases lining up with TRBD2. The junction had 11 bases not matched to a gene; V was cut back by 7 bases and J by 6 bases. The V gene's germline CDR1 is SEHNR and CDR2 FQNEAQ (reference sequence). The CDR3 totals 15 residues.

This clonotype was seen at least ten times. The genes are TRBV7-8 and TRBJ2-7; no clear D gene. This CDR3 region has 15 residues. V lost 7 bases, J lost 0 bases, and 16 bases lay in between. The germline gives CDR1 SGHVS, CDR2 FQNEAQ. In nucleotides, the CDR3 is TGTGCCAGCACCCCCATTTCGAGAGACTCCTACGAGCAGTACTTC. Translating it yields CASTPISRDSYEQYF.

The V call is TRBV5-1, the J call TRBJ2-6; the match to TRBD1 covers 7 bases. Germline lookup yields CDR1 SGHRS and CDR2 YFSETQ. The V segment lost 6 bases and the J segment 0 bases; nucleotides outside the gene matches: 9. The length of the CDR3 is 17 residues. Here the CDR3 reads CASTHPGQPSGANVLTF. DNA for the CDR3: TGCGCCAGCACCCACCCGGGACAGCCCTCTGGGGCCAACGTCCTGACTTTC.

This clonotype was seen ten or more times. V is TRBV12-3 or TRBV12-4 and J is TRBJ2-1, with 8 nucleotides matching TRBD2. After removal of 8 bases from V and 5 bases from J, the junction contained 11 bases not matched to a gene. The CDR3 consists of 15 residues. The CDR3 sequence: CASCPGTSLDNEQFF. As DNA, the CDR3 is TGTGCCAGCTGCCCCGGGACTAGTTTGGACAATGAGCAGTTCTTC.

This clonotype showed up many times. The chain couples TRBV7-9 to TRBJ1-2; D may be TRBD1 (5 bases). The CDR3 has 14 residues. The V gene's germline CDR1 is SEHNR and CDR2 FQNEAQ (reference sequence). V lost 3 bases and J 4 bases, leaving 12 bases between the germline ends. The CDR3 loop reads CASSFSPGSYGYTF. The DNA of the CDR3 is TGTGCCAGCAGCTTCTCCCCAGGGAGCTATGGCTACACCTTC.

This clonotype has a handful of counts. This rearrangement joins TRBV20-1 to TRBJ2-4; D unresolved. The V end was cut by 1 base, the J end by 5 bases, with 15 bases between. CDR3 length: 15 residues. Germline V gives CDR1 DFQATT, CDR2 SNEGSKA (reference sequence). DNA for the CDR3: TGCAGTGCTAGAGGTACATCAGGCATACAAAACATTCAGTACTTC. Its translation is CSARGTSGIQNIQYF.

This clonotype was observed a few times. V gene TRBV10-2 combines with J gene TRBJ2-3; D is undetermined. The CDR3 consists of 11 residues. Germline CDR1 WSHSY, CDR2 SAAADI. V was pared by 8 bases and J by 4 bases, with 7 bases between. CDR3 in DNA: TGCGCCAGCGGCTTATCAGATACGCAGTATTTT. Encoded protein: CASGLSDTQYF.

In this sample, this clonotype turned up many times. CDR3 coding DNA: TGCGCCAGCAAGTTGGGCCAAGAGACCCAGTACTTC. It translates to CASKLGQETQYF. This chain links TRBV5-1 with TRBJ2-5, with unresolved D. The CDR3 totals 12 residues. Trimming stripped 6 bases from V and 1 base from J, with 7 bases between. Germline CDR1 and CDR2: SGHRS and YFSETQ.

This clonotype was seen ten or more times. The V and J genes are TRBV11-2 and TRBJ2-1; 9 bases agree with TRBD1. This CDR3 comprises 15 residues. With V trimmed by 6 bases and J by 4 bases, 7 bases remained unmatched. CDR1 and CDR2 from the germline V gene are SGHAT and FQNNGV. The CDR3 region has the DNA TGTGCCAGCAGACTGGGACAGGGAGGTTACAATGAGCAGTTCTTC. It translates to CASRLGQGGYNEQFF.

In its sample, this clonotype was seen a few times. CDR3 region: CASNPTGMAMNTEAFF. The CDR3 DNA reads as TGCGCCAGCAACCCTACCGGGATGGCCATGAACACTGAAGCTTTCTTT. The chain combines TRBV5-1 with TRBJ1-1, with unresolved D. This CDR3 region has 16 residues. The germline V gene has CDR1 SGHRS and CDR2 YFSETQ. Between the trimmed V and J ends, which lost 6 bases and 0 bases, there was a span of 18 bases.

The rearrangement uses TRBV6-5 and TRBJ2-7; D may be TRBD1 (5 bases). The ends were cut back, 3 bases at V and 2 bases at J, with 11 bases in the middle. The V gene's germline CDR1 is MNHEY and CDR2 SVGAGI. The CDR3 is 14 residues long. CDR3 DNA sequence: TGTGCCAGCAGTTATGGCCAGGGAACCTACGAGCAGTACTTC. It specifies CASSYGQGTYEQYF.

Ten or more counts support this clonotype. The V call is TRBV29-1, the J call TRBJ1-1; D may be TRBD1 (5 bases). In germline, CDR1 is SQVTM, CDR2 ANQGSEA. The CDR3 sequence is 11 residues long. Trimming cost V 8 bases and J 1 base, with 8 bases left between them. CDR3: CSCRENTEAFF. CDR3 in DNA: TGCAGCTGCAGGGAGAACACTGAAGCTTTCTTT.

In this sample, this clonotype turned up many times. The chain uses TRBV6-1 and TRBJ1-5; TRBD1 matches 8 bases. After removal of 5 bases from V and 9 bases from J, the junction contained 9 bases not matched to a gene. The germline V gene has CDR1 MNHNS and CDR2 SASEGT. The CDR3 length is 14 residues. CDR3 sequence reads: CASSPDRVRGPQHF. Here the CDR3 DNA reads TGTGCCAGCAGTCCGGACAGGGTCCGGGGGCCCCAGCATTTT.

This clonotype was seen at least ten times. The chain carries TRBV29-1 and TRBJ2-5; perhaps TRBD2 as D (5 bases). This CDR3 has 13 residues. Trimming removed 2 bases from V and 4 bases from J, with 11 bases in between. Germline V gives CDR1 SQVTM, CDR2 ANQGSEA. The CDR3: CSVEIPAGETQYF. CDR3 bases: TGCAGCGTTGAAATACCGGCGGGAGAGACCCAGTACTTC.